This TCR beta chain was identified in a study of shared clonotypes between healthy human individuals (dated by TCRdb to about 2020). Regarding the complete study: The cohort included a few men and a couple of women between 18 and 49 years of age. For each donor, three plates each were used for CD4 naive and CD4 memory, two plates were used for CD8 naive, and one plate was used for CD8 memory. The study deeply sequenced blood TCR repertoires of several healthy adults to estimate repertoire size and the extent of clonotype sharing between individuals. Different laboratories and diverse techniques were used to prepare libraries and sequence TCR repertoires, to increase sequencing depth and limit assay-specific biases. Between about 0.8 and 9 billion PBMCs per donor were obtained by leukapheresis.

Using the deep immunoSEQ assay, TCR CDR3 regions were amplified from genomic DNA by multiplex PCR. Extracted genomic DNA from each cell subset was distributed evenly across all wells of several immunoSEQ 96-well plates, and each plate was treated as a replicate. For sorted subsets, around 200 ng genomic DNA, equal to some 30,000 T cell genomes, was loaded into each replicate PCR. The purified libraries were quantified using a Qubit 3.0 fluorometer, sized with a Bioanalyzer 2100, and then quantified again using the KAPA Library Quantification kit. Each immunoSEQ 96-well plate was sequenced on its own single-read 150-cycle Illumina NextSeq 550 flow cell. In the source study's methods: Because the immunoSEQ output included only junctional sequences and no quality scores, the filtering could not be the same as the filtering used for full-length reads. To assign V/J genes and CDR3, sequences were annotated against IMGT germline references using PyIR, a Python wrapper for IgBLAST v1.9. Reads were removed for weak V/J assignments (E-value above 1e-6), missing CDR3, stop codons, out-of-frame junctions, or ambiguous translated residues. V3J clonotypes were defined as sequences sharing an identical inferred V gene, J gene, and CDR3 amino acid sequence. To compute the percentage overlap between repertoires, the number of shared unique clonotypes was divided by the size of the smaller repertoire. RTK rarefaction, the Chao1 estimator, and Recon v2.1 estimates of unobserved clonotypes were used to assess repertoire richness. Generation probabilities were computed with OLGA for all TCRbeta clonotypes obtained by the gDNA method from a few donors. Drawn from immuneACCESS, this table holds only the in-frame rearrangements with V and J called that TCRdb kept. Clones are partly lost; checked studies trace under half to an unresolved V gene and leave the rest unexplained. The V and J calls and the clone size are those of that table, but D and trimming were determined from the DNA. The sample table holds about 2.2 million clones, of which 90% to 95% were seen once. The ten biggest clones cover 1.5% to 2% of the sample.

CD8 naive samples were CD45RO-negative cells positively selected for CCR7, giving a CD45RA+CCR7+ population that excluded TemRA cells. The donors were healthy, HIV-negative adults with no recently reported acute infections or vaccinations. All donors were Caucasian adults living in Nashville, Tennessee, USA. Blood was obtained by leukapheresis, after which PBMCs were separated by Ficoll-Histopaque density gradient centrifugation and cryopreserved in liquid nitrogen vapor phase. Purity and quantity of every magnetically sorted T cell population were checked by analytical flow cytometry. Genomic DNA was isolated from each sorted fraction and quantified by UV absorbance on a Nanodrop 2000c. Relative to germline, V is 4 bases shorter and J is 11 bases shorter, with 23 bases between their ends. CDR1 and CDR2 were assigned from the germline V gene as SGHDN and FVKESK. The CDR3 sequence holds 15 residues, the cysteine and phenylalanine included. The DNA shown is the 45-base CDR3, in frame from base 1.

What the research found in general, with its limitations: Larger estimated clonotype richness was generally found for naive subsets than for memory subsets. Pairwise subsampling indicated that sequencing depth was expected to affect the degree of clonotype sharing among donors. When several donors were compared, the shared fraction of clonotypes was 5% to 6.5% for naive CD4, 3% to 4% for naive CD8, roughly 2.5% for memory CD4, and less than 0.45% for memory CD8. Incomplete sequencing was indicated by rarefaction of sorted-subset datasets, despite the large sequencing depth. Because the study included a small number of donors, the genetic and exposure-history diversity represented was limited. Compared with non-shared clonotypes, the clonotypes found in all four sorted-subset donors had higher generation probabilities. Only blood was sampled, and tissue TCR repertoires likely differ from those in blood.

Note on this clone: This clone's antigen is unknown. Base qualities are not recorded, but no much larger clone differs from it by a single base.

Sequencing was done on a sample of naive CD8+ T cells from PBMCs. The sample's cell subset or site label is to be understood as: CD45RA+CCR7+. The receptor chain draws on TRBV14 and TRBJ1-1; the D gene is perhaps TRBD1, on 5 matching bases. This sequence originates from a man between 18 and 35 years old in good health. Some clones in this sample may be carry-over from other donors' samples. The nucleotide sequence reads TGTGCCAGCAGCCCCCGGGGGATCGGTAACCTCCTGGCTTTCTTT. It is translated as CASSPRGIGNLLAFF.